This T cell receptor beta chain was sequenced during a study of shared clonotypes between healthy human individuals. Study-wide results and caveats: Across subsets, estimated richness was generally greater for naive than for memory populations.

The CDR3 is 15 residues long. V was cut by 0 bases and J by 2 bases, with 11 bases left in between. Germline V gives CDR1 SGHRS, CDR2 YFSETQ. Profiling relied on immunoSEQ multiplex PCR, and the TCRdb table lists in-frame clones only, not all of them. The data hold roughly 2,500,000 clones, with 93% observed a single time. Worth noting for this clone: No antigen is known for it.

This chain joins TRBV5-1 and TRBJ1-2; no clear D. This clonotype was sampled from a young man in good health. Some clones in this sample may be carry-over from other donors' samples. The material sequenced was naive CD4+ T cells from PBMCs. Noted subset: CD45RA+ positively selected. The CDR3 protein is CASSLDEGTNYGYTF. The CDR3 DNA is TGCGCCAGCAGCTTGGATGAGGGCACAAACTATGGCTACACCTTC. The complete variable domain, with remaining parts taken from reference TRBV5-1 and TRBJ1-2, reads KAGVTQTPRYLIKTRGQQVTLSCSPISGHRSVSWYQQTPGQGLQFLFEYFSETQRNKGNFPGRFSGRQFSNSRSEMNVSTLELGDSALYLCASSLDEGTNYGYTFGSGTRLTVV.